A selection of T cell receptor beta chains follows, all from one sample in a study of blood T cell repertoires in COVID-19. Method: immunoSEQ multiplex PCR; TCRdb's copy keeps in-frame clones and lacks some. The sample includes about 69,000 clones, under 85% of them seen just once. The sample taken for sequencing was peripheral blood. The receptors shown here come from a man in his fifties or sixties with COVID-19, enrolled during active disease. Each CDR3 is given with its conserved first and last residue. The D gene is left open where the match is weak. Only part of the rows carry a size: once, few, many, or a class if the clone is expanded.

d_gene	v_gene	abundance	j_gene	CDR3nt	CDR3aa
TRBD2	TRBV6-5	few	TRBJ2-2	TGTGCCAGCAGTTACGCAGCGGGGCTTAACACCGGGGAGCTGTTTTTT	CASSYAAGLNTGELFF
TRBD1	TRBV6-6	-	TRBJ1-5	TGTGCCAGCAGTCACATCGGGACAGACAATCAGCCCCAGCATTTT	CASSHIGTDNQPQHF
-	TRBV30	-	TRBJ1-5	TGTGCCTGGACGAGGGGGAGCAATCAGCCCCAGCATTTT	CAWTRGSNQPQHF
-	TRBV6-5	-	TRBJ1-2	TGTGCCAGCTCCCTACAGGGCGACTATGGCTACACCTTC	CASSLQGDYGYTF
TRBD1	TRBV12-3/TRBV12-4	-	TRBJ1-2	TGTGCCAGCAGTTGGACAGGTTTTTATGGCTACACCTTC	CASSWTGFYGYTF
-	TRBV2	-	TRBJ1-2	TGTGCCAGCAGGGGAGAAGTGGGCTATGGCTACATCTTC	CASRGEVGYGYIF
TRBD1	TRBV12-3/TRBV12-4	-	TRBJ2-7	TGTGCCAGCAGTCCGGACAGGGGTGGCGAGCAGTACTTC	CASSPDRGGEQYF
-	TRBV6-5	-	TRBJ2-1	TGTGCCAGCAGTTTCCGCGGCAGGGACAATGAGCAGTTCTTC	CASSFRGRDNEQFF
TRBD2	TRBV4-1	-	TRBJ2-7	TGCGCCAGCAGCCAAGAGGGACTAGGGAGCTACGAGCAGTACTTC	CASSQEGLGSYEQYF
TRBD1	TRBV18	-	TRBJ1-1	TGTGCCAGCTCACCCACCGACAGGGACACTGAAGCTTTCTTT	CASSPTDRDTEAFF